Sequencing of this TCR beta chain was carried out in a study of beta chain features in type 1 diabetes. Findings of the study overall: The naive, central memory and Treg TCRB repertoires looked more alike in patients than they did in healthy donors. In cDNA sequencing, cells with high TCR expression could be over-represented. Insertions were fewer and deletions more numerous at VDJ junctions in type 1 diabetes patients.

The CDR3 totals 17 residues. V was pared by 4 bases and J by 0 bases, with 4 bases of the junction left unmatched. Germline CDR1 is SGHVS and CDR2 is FQNEAQ. Comment on this clone: As yet, its antigen is unknown.

Expressed TCRB transcripts were sequenced because the isolated RNA had all been reverse transcribed beforehand. Some clones are missing from TCRdb's copy, which holds only in-frame ones; the method was immunoSEQ multiplex PCR. The repertoire includes hundreds of thousands of clones, 17% of them detected once, and about 0.02% sits in the top ten. Purity above 98% was achieved in all sorted populations. This TCR derives from a young woman in good health. The material sequenced was naive CD4+ T cells from blood. The genes are TRBV7-8 and TRBJ1-5; 12 positions agree with TRBD1. The CDR3 sequence: CASSSGTGGSSNQPQHF. In DNA form, the CDR3 reads TGTGCCAGCAGCTCTGGGACAGGGGGCTCTAGCAATCAGCCCCAGCATTTT.